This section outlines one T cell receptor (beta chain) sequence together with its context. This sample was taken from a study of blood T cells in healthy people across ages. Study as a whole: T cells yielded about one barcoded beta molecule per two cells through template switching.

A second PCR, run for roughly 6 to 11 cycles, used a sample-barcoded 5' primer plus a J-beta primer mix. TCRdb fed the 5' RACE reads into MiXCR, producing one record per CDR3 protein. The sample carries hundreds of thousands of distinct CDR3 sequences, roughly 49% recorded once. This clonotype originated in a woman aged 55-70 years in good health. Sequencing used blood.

The CDR3 bases are TGCAGCGTTGGTCTTGCAGGGGTGAACACCGGGGAGCTGTTTTTT. Its protein is CSVGLAGVNTGELFF. V usage is TRBV29-1 and J usage is TRBJ2-2, with a tentative D call TRBD1 (6 bases). The CDR3 runs 15 residues. Per the germline V gene, CDR1 is SQVTM and CDR2 is ANQGSEA. V was cut by 4 bases and J by 1 base, with 13 bases left in between.